This paragraph covers one T cell receptor beta chain sequence. The target antigen is unknown. The source of the sample is a study of T cell responses to AZD1222 COVID-19 vaccine. Study in general: Pooling of second doses given at about 4 or about 12 weeks was done. Findings and limits, study-wide: The donor group comprised mostly white British people and more females; the analysis possibly underestimated clonal diversity.

This CDR3 contains 15 residues. Trimming at V came to 3 bases and at J to 4 bases, leaving 7 bases not matched to a gene. CDR1 is LNHDA, CDR2 SQIVND, per germline (reference sequence). Using immunoSEQ multiplex PCR, the repertoire was profiled, and TCRdb retains in-frame clones only, with some absent. This sample has 110,000 or so clones; roughly 84% occur once, and the top ten carry about 3.3%. This specimen consisted of peripheral blood, obtained on day 0 of AZD1222 vaccination. This clonotype was obtained from an adult in good health. The rearrangement uses TRBV19 and TRBJ1-2, with 8 bases aligning to TRBD1. CDR3 amino acids: CASSILRGQSYGYTF. The CDR3 nucleotides read TGTGCCAGTAGTATTCTCAGGGGGCAGAGCTATGGCTACACCTTC. Using reference TRBV19 and TRBJ1-2 for the parts outside the CDR3, the full variable domain is DGGITQSPKYLFRKEGQNVTLSCEQNLNHDAMYWYRQDPGQGLRLIYYSQIVNDFQKGDIAEGYSVSREKKESFPLTVTSAQKNPTAFYLCASSILRGQSYGYTFGSGTRLTVV.